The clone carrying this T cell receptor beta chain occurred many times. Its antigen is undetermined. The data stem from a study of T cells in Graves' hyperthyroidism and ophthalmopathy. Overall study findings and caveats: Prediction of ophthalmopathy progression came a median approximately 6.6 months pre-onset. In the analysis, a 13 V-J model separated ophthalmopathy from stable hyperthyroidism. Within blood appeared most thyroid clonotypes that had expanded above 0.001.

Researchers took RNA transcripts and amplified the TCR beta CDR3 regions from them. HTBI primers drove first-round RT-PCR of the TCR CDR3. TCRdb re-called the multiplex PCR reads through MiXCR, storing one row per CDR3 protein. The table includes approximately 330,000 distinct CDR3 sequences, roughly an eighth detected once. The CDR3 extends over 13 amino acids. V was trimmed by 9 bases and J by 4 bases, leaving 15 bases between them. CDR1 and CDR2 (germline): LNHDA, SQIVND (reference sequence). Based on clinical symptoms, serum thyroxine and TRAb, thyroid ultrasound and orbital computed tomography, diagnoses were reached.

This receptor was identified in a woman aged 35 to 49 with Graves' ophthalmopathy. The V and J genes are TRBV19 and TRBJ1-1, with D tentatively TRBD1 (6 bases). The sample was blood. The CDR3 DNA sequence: TGTGCCAGCCTGAGACAGGTGGGCACTGAAGCTTTCTTT. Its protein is CASLRQVGTEAFF.